This T cell receptor (beta chain) stems from a study of cytomegalovirus exposure and HLA in healthy donors. V trimming: 6 bases; J trimming: 0 bases; junction bases outside the gene matches: 4. The CDR3 contains 15 residues. The germline V gene encodes CDR1 MDHEN and CDR2 SYDVKM. 13 Jbeta primers and 60 Vbeta primers were used for the PCR. TCRdb keeps only in-frame clones here, not all; method: immunoSEQ multiplex PCR. The data hold around 62,000 clones, with around 80% observed a single time. Sequenced input: PBMCs. The gene calls are TRBV28 and TRBJ2-3; TRBD2 matches at 9 bases. The receptor's source is a man aged 40-49 years in good health and CMV-seronegative. The CDR3 region has the DNA TGTGCCAGCAGCCTAGCGGGACTAAGCACAGATACGCAGTATTTT. Amino acids: CASSLAGLSTDTQYF.